The rows below give T cell receptor beta chains drawn from one sample of a study of human thymus T cells. The table came from immunoSEQ multiplex PCR; TCRdb's copy has only in-frame clones and leaves some out. The table lists tens of thousands of clones, 90% to 97% of them singletons. Source material: thymus tissue. These receptors were taken from a boy in the first two years of life with a congenital heart defect but otherwise immunologically healthy. Both conserved end residues are part of each CDR3. The order of the fields is D gene, J gene, V gene, CDR3 protein, CDR3 DNA. The D gene is left open where the match is weak.

d_gene: -; j_gene: TRBJ1-1; v_gene: TRBV7-9; CDR3aa: CASSFRGGRNTEAFF; CDR3nt: TGTGCCAGCAGCTTTAGGGGTGGCAGGAACACTGAAGCTTTCTTT
d_gene: TRBD1; j_gene: TRBJ1-6; v_gene: TRBV14; CDR3aa: CASSRYQGERDSPLHF; CDR3nt: TGTGCCAGCAGCCGCTACCAGGGGGAGAGGGATTCACCCCTCCACTTT
d_gene: -; j_gene: TRBJ2-1; v_gene: TRBV9; CDR3aa: CASSVEVTSSYNEQFF; CDR3nt: TGTGCCAGCAGCGTAGAGGTGACAAGCTCCTACAATGAGCAGTTCTTC
d_gene: TRBD2; j_gene: TRBJ2-5; v_gene: TRBV5-4; CDR3aa: CASSCRSSGRGRLLETQYF; CDR3nt: TGTGCCAGCAGCTGTCGTAGTAGCGGGAGAGGACGGCTTCTGGAGACCCAGTACTTC
d_gene: -; j_gene: TRBJ2-7; v_gene: TRBV5-4; CDR3aa: CASSLRSQGHYEQYF; CDR3nt: TGTGCCAGCAGCTTGAGGTCGCAGGGGCACTACGAGCAGTACTTC
d_gene: -; j_gene: TRBJ2-5; v_gene: TRBV29-1; CDR3aa: CSVEYGGPRETQYF; CDR3nt: TGCAGCGTTGAATATGGCGGTCCGCGGGAGACCCAGTACTTC
d_gene: -; j_gene: TRBJ1-1; v_gene: TRBV5-4; CDR3aa: CASSLAKAGPSAEAFF; CDR3nt: TGTGCCAGCAGCTTGGCCAAGGCGGGCCCGAGCGCTGAAGCTTTCTTT
d_gene: TRBD2; j_gene: TRBJ2-1; v_gene: TRBV10-2; CDR3aa: CATRGNLAGGYNEQFF; CDR3nt: TGCGCCACCAGGGGTAATCTAGCGGGAGGGTACAATGAGCAGTTCTTC
d_gene: -; j_gene: TRBJ2-1; v_gene: TRBV5-1; CDR3aa: CASSLVQTGSYNEQFF; CDR3nt: TGCGCCAGCAGCTTGGTCCAGACAGGCTCCTACAATGAGCAGTTCTTC
d_gene: TRBD1; j_gene: TRBJ1-2; v_gene: TRBV7-9; CDR3aa: CASSLGTGGLLGYTF; CDR3nt: TGTGCCAGCAGCTTAGGGACAGGGGGCCTCCTCGGCTACACCTTC
d_gene: -; j_gene: TRBJ1-4; v_gene: TRBV20-1; CDR3aa: CSARGEKLFF; CDR3nt: TGCAGTGCGCGAGGGGAAAAACTGTTTTTT